This entry features one TCR beta chain sequence. These data belong to a study of technical replicates of blood from a few donors. Some clones are missing from TCRdb's copy, which holds only in-frame ones; the method was immunoSEQ multiplex PCR. The sample comprises approximately 79,000 clones, approximately 97% of which are singletons, and about 0.27% rests with the top ten. From germline, CDR1 is PRHDT and CDR2 FYEKMQ (reference sequence). V lost 4 bases and J 5 bases, leaving 10 bases between the germline ends. The CDR3 is 13 residues long. V usage is TRBV13 and J usage is TRBJ2-3; weak D call: TRBD2 (5 bases). This receptor was obtained from a human donor in good health. Input material: T cells isolated from PBMCs. This CDR3 reads CASSYLEGDTQYF. The CDR3 coding sequence is TGTGCCAGCAGCTACCTAGAGGGAGATACGCAGTATTTT.